Sequencing of this TCR beta chain was carried out in a study of shared clonotypes between healthy human individuals. Study background: Per donor, CD8 memory used one plate, CD8 naive used two, CD4 memory used three and CD4 naive used three.

Measured with immunoSEQ multiplex PCR; TCRdb has only the in-frame clones, and not every one. The sample contains 780,000 or so clones, 72% of which appear only once. This clonotype was obtained from a woman in her 30s in good health. The sequenced material came from memory CD4+ T cells sorted from blood. Subset reported: CD45RA-negative fraction.

CDR3 sequence: CASSQDPRDTYNEQFF. DNA for the CDR3: TGTGCCAGCAGCCAAGATCCCCGGGACACTTACAATGAGCAGTTCTTC. The gene calls are TRBV4-2 and TRBJ2-1; the D gene is possibly TRBD1 (6 bases). Germline V lookup: CDR1 LGHNA, CDR2 YNFKEQ. Between the trimmed V and J ends, which lost 0 bases and 4 bases, there was a span of 13 bases. The length of the CDR3 is 16 residues.